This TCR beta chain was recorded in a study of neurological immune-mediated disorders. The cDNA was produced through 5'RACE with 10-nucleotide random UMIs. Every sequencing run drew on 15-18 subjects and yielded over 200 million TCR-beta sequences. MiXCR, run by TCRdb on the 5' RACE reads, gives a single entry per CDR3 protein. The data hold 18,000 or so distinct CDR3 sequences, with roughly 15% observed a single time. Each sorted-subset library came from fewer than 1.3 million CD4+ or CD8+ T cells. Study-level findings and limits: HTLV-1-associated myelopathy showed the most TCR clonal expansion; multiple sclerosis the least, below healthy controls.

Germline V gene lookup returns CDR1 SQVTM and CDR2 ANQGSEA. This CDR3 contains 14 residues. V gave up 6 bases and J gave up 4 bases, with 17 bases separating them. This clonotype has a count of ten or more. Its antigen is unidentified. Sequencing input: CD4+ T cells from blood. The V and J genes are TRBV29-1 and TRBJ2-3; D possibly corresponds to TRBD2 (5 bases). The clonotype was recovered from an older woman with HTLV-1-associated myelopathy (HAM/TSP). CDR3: CSVGNSGLPDTQYF. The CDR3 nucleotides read TGCAGCGTCGGGAATTCCGGGCTTCCAGATACGCAGTATTTT.